The present entry profiles one T cell receptor (beta chain) with its context. Its antigen target is currently unknown. Per-nucleotide qualities are absent, and no much larger clonotype sits a single base away. The intended sense of this specimen's time point label: baseline before first vaccination. Vaccinee samples were obtained from the UK trials COV001 and COV002, which included a single-blind randomized controlled phase 2/3 trial of AZD1222 (ChAdOx1 nCoV-19) in healthy adults. Trial participant PBMC samples were collected at day 0 and day 28 after the second dose for TCRbeta chain sequencing. The entry originates in a study of T cell responses to AZD1222 COVID-19 vaccine (dated by TCRdb to about 2021). Regarding the study in general: Because spike-specific TCR depth and breadth did not differ between the two schedules, AZD1222 recipients who got a second dose at roughly 4 weeks were pooled with those who got a second dose at roughly 12 weeks. A total of 230 to 250 trial participants underwent TCR sequencing, of whom around 210 had received two doses of AZD1222 and around 25 had received two doses of the MenACWY control vaccine. Enrollment into the trials was organized by age into subgroups of 18-55, 56-69 and 70-plus years, and those subgroups contained roughly 160, 29 and 62 TCR-sequenced participants, respectively. General findings and caveats noted by the study authors: After two AZD1222 doses, spike-specific TCR breadth and depth were significantly higher than at day 0 and than in MenACWY recipients. CD4 TCRs associated with the vaccine covered the entire spike protein, and the dominant responses were in regions 160-218 and 743-854. Because no day 14 peak-response samples were available, repertoires were characterized only after the peak T cell response. Participants were mostly white British, with more females than males. The authors suggested clonal diversity may have been underestimated. Conclusions about previously exposed vaccinees were limited because only six AZD1222 recipients were SARS-CoV-2 seropositive at baseline. Reportedly, almost half of the unique spike-specific TCRs recognized epitopes lying outside the regions that are mutated in the B.1.351 and B.1.1.7 variants. The 56-69-year group was small, and its depth increase did not reach significance, likely because of low power.

The CDR3 regions of human TCRbeta chains were analyzed by immunosequencing. The study's processing was this. Repertoire TCRs were checked for matches against a reference library of SARS-CoV-2-specific TCRs that had been generated using the MIRA antigen-specificity platform. Breadth meant the fraction of unique TCRs that were SARS-CoV-2-associated, whereas depth meant the fraction of total T cells that were SARS-CoV-2-associated. Using the MIRA data, each spike-specific TCR was mapped to the spike region that the TCR reacts to and placed in a CD4 or CD8 class. Log10-transformed breadth and depth values were compared by one-way ANOVA with Sidak's multiple comparisons tests. The source is immuneACCESS, and TCRdb retained only in-frame sequences with V and J called. Part of the clones is not carried over; for the studies checked, unresolved V genes explain less than half of this, and the remainder is unexplained. D and trimming come from the DNA, and the V and J calls and clone size come from that table. This sample is represented by some 110,000 clones; over 80% of them were singletons. The ten top clones hold 5% of the sample.

Inclusive of the bounding cysteine and phenylalanine, the CDR3 is 18 residues long. The retained sequence is limited to the CDR3, 54 bases, with the frame set at the first base. This sequence uses TRBV21-1 and TRBJ1-5; the table's D call of TRBD1 was not tested on the DNA. TRBV21-1 corresponds to a pseudogene. The material was peripheral blood, obtained on day 0 of AZD1222 vaccination. The source of this sequence is an adult in good health. The sequenced DNA is TGTGCCAGCAGCAATAGGGGCCAGGGGAAATTTAGCAATCAGCCCCAGCATTTT. This encodes CASSNRGQGKFSNQPQHF.